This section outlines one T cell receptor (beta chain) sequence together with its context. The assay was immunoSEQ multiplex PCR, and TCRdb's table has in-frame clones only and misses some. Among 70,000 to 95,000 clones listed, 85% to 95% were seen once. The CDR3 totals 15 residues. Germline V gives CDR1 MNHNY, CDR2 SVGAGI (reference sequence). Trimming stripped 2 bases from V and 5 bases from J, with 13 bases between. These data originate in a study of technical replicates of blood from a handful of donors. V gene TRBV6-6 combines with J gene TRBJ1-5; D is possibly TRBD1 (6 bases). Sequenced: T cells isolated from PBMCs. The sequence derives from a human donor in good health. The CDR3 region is CASSYLGAGHQPQHF. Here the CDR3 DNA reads TGTGCCAGCAGTTACCTGGGGGCAGGGCATCAGCCCCAGCATTTT.